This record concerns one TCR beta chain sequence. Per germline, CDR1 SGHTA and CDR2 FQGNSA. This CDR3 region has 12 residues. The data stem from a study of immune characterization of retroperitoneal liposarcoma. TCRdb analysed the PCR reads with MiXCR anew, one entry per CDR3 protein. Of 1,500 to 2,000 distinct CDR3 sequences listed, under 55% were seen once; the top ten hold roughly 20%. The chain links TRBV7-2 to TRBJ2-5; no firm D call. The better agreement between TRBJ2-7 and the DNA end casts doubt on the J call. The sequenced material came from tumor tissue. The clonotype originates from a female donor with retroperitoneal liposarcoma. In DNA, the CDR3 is TGTGCCAGCAGCTTAGGATATTACGAGCAGTACTTC. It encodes CASSLGYYEQYF.